The present entry profiles one T cell receptor (beta chain) with its context. Its antigen is unidentified. The CDR3 sequence is 15 residues long. Trimming removed 2 bases at V and 6 bases at J, with 14 bases between. The data are from a study of early stage breast cancer tumors. About the research overall: The ER+/PR+/HER2- tumors included roughly 8 ductal and four lobular carcinomas.

Whole-study results and caveats: Most shared enriched TCRB sequences were commonly generated ones. Tumors had approximately 2.5-fold higher T cell density and higher clonality than adjacent normal breast tissue. Functional markers like CD4, CD8 and FOXP3 were missed in bulk sequencing.

Profiling relied on immunoSEQ multiplex PCR, and the TCRdb table lists in-frame clones only, not all of them. Found here are approximately 50,000 clones, roughly 80% of them singletons; the top ten hold around 3.7%. The clonotype was recovered from a person under 45 with breast cancer. The sequenced sample consisted of blood. This chain links TRBV23-1 with TRBJ1-5; a weak D match, TRBD1 (5 bases). TRBV23-1 is sorted into the ORF group, with uncertain function. DNA of the CDR3: TGCGCCAGCAGTCAACAAGTACTTAGGGGTCAGCCCCAGCATTTT. Translated, it gives CASSQQVLRGQPQHF.